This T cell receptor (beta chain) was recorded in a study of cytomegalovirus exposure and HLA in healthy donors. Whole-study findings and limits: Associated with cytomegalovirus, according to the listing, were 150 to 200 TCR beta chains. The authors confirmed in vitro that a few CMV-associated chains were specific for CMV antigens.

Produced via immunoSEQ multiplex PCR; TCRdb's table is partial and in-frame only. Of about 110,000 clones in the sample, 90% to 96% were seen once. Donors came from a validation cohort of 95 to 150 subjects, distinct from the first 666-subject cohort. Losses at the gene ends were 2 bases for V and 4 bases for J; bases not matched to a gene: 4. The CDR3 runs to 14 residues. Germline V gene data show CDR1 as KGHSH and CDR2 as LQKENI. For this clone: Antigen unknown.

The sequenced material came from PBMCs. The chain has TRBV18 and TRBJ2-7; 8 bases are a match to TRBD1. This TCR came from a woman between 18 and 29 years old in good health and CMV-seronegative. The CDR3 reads CASSPTQGAYEQYF. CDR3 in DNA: TGTGCCAGCTCACCAACTCAGGGGGCATACGAGCAGTACTTC.